One and the same sample provided the 5 T cell receptor beta chains below, sequenced in a study of OX40 agonist ivuxolimab in advanced cancers. This table comes from immunoSEQ multiplex PCR, and its TCRdb copy is limited to in-frame clones, with some not included. Here the sample spans nearly 60,000 clones, around 90% being singletons. Source: CD4+ or CD8+ T cells sorted from blood, taken in a trial of the OX40 agonist ivuxolimab. The receptors here all came from an adult with an advanced solid tumor such as melanoma, head and neck, liver or kidney cancer.

The chain couples TRBV30 to TRBJ2-2, with unresolved D. V dropped 4 bases and J dropped 4 bases, with 7 bases sitting between them. The CDR3 spans 12 residues. The germline V gene encodes CDR1 GTSNPN and CDR2 SVGIG (reference sequence). The CDR3: CAWTLGTGELFF. The DNA of the CDR3 is TGTGCCTGGACCCTAGGCACCGGGGAGCTGTTTTTT.

This sequence joins TRBV18 and TRBJ2-3; D is unresolved. Deletions cut 4 bases from V and 6 bases from J, with 11 bases between. CDR3 length equals 13 residues. Germline lookup yields CDR1 KGHSH and CDR2 LQKENI. The CDR3 is CASSLSIGDTQYF. The CDR3 coding sequence is TGTGCCAGCTCACTCTCGATTGGGGATACGCAGTATTTT.

V usage is TRBV9 and J usage is TRBJ2-2; D may correspond to TRBD1 or TRBD2 (5 bases each). V lost 1 base and J 6 bases, leaving 10 bases between the germline ends. This CDR3 spans 14 amino acids. The germline gives CDR1 SGDLS, CDR2 YYNGEE. For the CDR3, the DNA is TGTGCCAGCAGCGTAAGCCGGGGCCCCGGGGAGCTGTTTTTT. It yields the protein CASSVSRGPGELFF.

V and J are TRBV7-2 and TRBJ2-7; 8 nucleotides match TRBD2. This CDR3 spans 19 amino acids. J gave up 3 bases and V 5 bases, and 21 bases lay outside the gene matches. The germline V gene encodes CDR1 SGHTA and CDR2 FQGNSA. CDR3: CASSHKGELAEKSHYEQYF. In nucleotides, the CDR3 is TGTGCCAGCAGCCATAAGGGGGAACTAGCGGAAAAGAGCCACTACGAGCAGTACTTC. Looking up the rest from reference TRBV7-2 and TRBJ2-7 gives the full variable domain: GAGVSQSPSNKVTEKGKDVELRCDPISGHTALYWYRQSLGQGLEFLIYFQGNSAPDKSGLPSDRFSAERTGGSVSTLTIQRTQQEDSAVYLCASSHKGELAEKSHYEQYFGPGTRLTVT.

The chain combines TRBV28 with TRBJ2-1; 9 bases agree with TRBD1. After removal of 4 bases from V and 7 bases from J, the junction contained 11 bases not matched to a gene. CDR1 and CDR2 (germline): MDHEN, SYDVKM. CDR3 length equals 16 residues. The CDR3 loop reads CASSSPGTGFGNEQFF. In DNA, the CDR3 is TGTGCCAGCAGTTCCCCCGGGACAGGGTTTGGTAATGAGCAGTTCTTC.